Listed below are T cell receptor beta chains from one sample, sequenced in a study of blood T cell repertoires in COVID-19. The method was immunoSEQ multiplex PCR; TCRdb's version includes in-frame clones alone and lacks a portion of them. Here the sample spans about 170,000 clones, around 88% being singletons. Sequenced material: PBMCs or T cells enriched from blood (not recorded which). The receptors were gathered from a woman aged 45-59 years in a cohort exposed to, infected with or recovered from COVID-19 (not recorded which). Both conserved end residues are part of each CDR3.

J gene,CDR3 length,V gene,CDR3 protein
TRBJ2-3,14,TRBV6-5,CASSPPGVLDTQYF
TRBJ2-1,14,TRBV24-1,CATRPQGGYNEQFF
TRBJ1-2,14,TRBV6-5,CASSKDRVNYGYTF
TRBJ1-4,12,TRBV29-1,CSARGQNEKLFF
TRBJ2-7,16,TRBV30,CAWSPTGTTFRYEQYF
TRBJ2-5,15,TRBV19,CASSEGVRTQETQYF
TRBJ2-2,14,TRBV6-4,CASSPERFGGELFF
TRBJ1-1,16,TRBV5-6,CASSPLGGPPNTEAFF
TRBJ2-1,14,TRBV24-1,CATSDRTQGNEQFF
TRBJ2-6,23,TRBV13,CASIAYSRTSGGSRGSGANVLTF
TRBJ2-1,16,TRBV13,CASSYGTSSAYNEQFF
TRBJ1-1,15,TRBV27,CASSPPRGRNTEAFF
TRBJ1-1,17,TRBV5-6,CASSSPGWSGMNTEAFF
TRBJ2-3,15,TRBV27,CASSSRDSGTDTQYF
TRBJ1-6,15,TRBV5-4,CASSLGDRGHSPLHF
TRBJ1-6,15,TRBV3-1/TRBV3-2,CASSPQGMANSPLHF
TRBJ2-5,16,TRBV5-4,CASSLVVTSGTKTQYF
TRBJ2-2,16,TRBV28,CASSFQTGVNTGELFF
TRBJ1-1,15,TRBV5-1,CASSLEGQGRTEAFF
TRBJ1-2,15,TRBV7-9,CASSLTDSFSYGYTF
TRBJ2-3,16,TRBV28,CASSLPGGAGTDTQYF
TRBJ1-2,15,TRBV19,CASSQDRGRGDGYTF
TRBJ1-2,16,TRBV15,CATSRGILTEPYGYTF
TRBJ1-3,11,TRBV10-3,CATRSGNTIYF
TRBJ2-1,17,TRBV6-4,CAMIGLAGTTSFDEQFF
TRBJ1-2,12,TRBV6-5,CASSRTGGGYTF
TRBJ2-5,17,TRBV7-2,CASSPFRLAGGQETQYF
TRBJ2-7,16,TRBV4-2,CASSPSGLAGTYEQYF
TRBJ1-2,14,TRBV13,CASSFGEANYGYTF
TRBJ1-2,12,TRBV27,CASAPQGGGYTF
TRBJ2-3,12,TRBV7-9,CASSLTSLHPQF
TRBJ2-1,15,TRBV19,CASSHRAGSYNEQFF
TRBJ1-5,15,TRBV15,CATSSWDSSRQPQHF
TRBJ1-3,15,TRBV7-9,CASSSGGNGGNTIYF
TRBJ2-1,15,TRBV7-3,CASSSSAGGYNEQFF
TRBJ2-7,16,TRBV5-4,CASSLGRDRSSYEQYF
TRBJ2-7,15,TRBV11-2,CASSSKTSGSYEQYF
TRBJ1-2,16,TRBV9,CASSITGTALPYGYTF
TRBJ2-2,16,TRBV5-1,CASSVQGFSNTGELFF
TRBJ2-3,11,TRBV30,CAWSGQGSQYF
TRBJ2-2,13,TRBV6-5,CASSYPMTGELFF
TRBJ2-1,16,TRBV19,CASSILGTGVFDEQFF
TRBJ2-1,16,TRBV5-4,CASRQGLAESYNEQFF
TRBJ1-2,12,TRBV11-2,CASSEGIDGYTF